The 32 T cell receptor beta chains below come from one sample, sequenced in a study of blood T cell repertoires in COVID-19. Method: immunoSEQ multiplex PCR; TCRdb's copy keeps in-frame clones and lacks some. The sample holds 150,000 to 180,000 clones; about 90% are singletons and the top ten take approximately 0.59%. What was sequenced was peripheral blood. The receptors derive from a man aged 45-60 years with acute or convalescent COVID-19.

This clone was observed once. This sequence joins TRBV5-8 and TRBJ1-6; D gene uncertain. Germline V CDR1 and CDR2: SGHTS, YDEGEE. Trimming cost V 2 bases and J 9 bases, with 15 bases left between them. CDR3 length: 15 residues. CDR3 in DNA: TGTGCCAGCAGCTTACCCGGGAACGTGGGTTCACCCCTCCACTTT. Translated, it gives CASSLPGNVGSPLHF.

This chain connects TRBV3-1 (or the pseudogene TRBV3-2) to TRBJ1-1, with 10 bases aligning to TRBD1. Trimming took 5 bases from V and 0 from J; bases not matched to a gene: 6. From germline, CDR1 is LGHDT and CDR2 YNNKEL (reference sequence). The CDR3 runs to 16 residues. CDR3 nucleotide sequence: TGTGCCAGCAGCGCCCGGGACAGGGGCTTGAACACTGAAGCTTTCTTT. Translating it yields CASSARDRGLNTEAFF.

The chain couples TRBV7-9 to TRBJ2-3, with TRBD1 matching 8 bases. Per the germline V gene, CDR1 is SEHNR and CDR2 is FQNEAQ (reference sequence). V shed 6 bases and J 4 bases; nucleotides not matched to a gene: 3. The CDR3 has 13 residues. The CDR3 protein is CASRVQGADTQYF. CDR3 nucleotides: TGTGCCAGCAGGGTACAGGGGGCAGATACGCAGTATTTT. Combining the CDR3 with reference TRBV7-9 and TRBJ2-3 gives the whole variable domain DTGVSQNPRHKITKRGQNVTFRCDPISEHNRLYWYRQTLGQGPEFLTYFQNEAQLEKSRLLSDRFSAERPKGSFSTLEIQRTEQGDSAMYLCASRVQGADTQYFGPGTRLTVL.

This rearrangement joins TRBV5-1 to TRBJ1-4; D is uncertain. Germline CDR1 and CDR2: SGHRS and YFSETQ. There are 15 residues in the CDR3. Trimming cost V 3 bases and J 0 bases, with 9 bases left between them. DNA of the CDR3: TGCGCCAGCAGCTCGTCAGCGACAACTAATGAAAAACTGTTTTTT. It yields the protein CASSSSATTNEKLFF.

This clone was observed once. This chain links TRBV27 with TRBJ2-7; 12 bases line up with TRBD2. V dropped 5 bases and J dropped 2; count of bases not matched to a gene: 7. The CDR3 contains 16 residues. From germline, CDR1 is MNHEY and CDR2 SMNVEV (reference sequence). CDR3 DNA sequence: TGTGCCAGCAGTCCGTACTCTAGCGGGAGGGCCTACGAGCAGTACTTC. Its translation: CASSPYSSGRAYEQYF.

V gene TRBV27 combines with J gene TRBJ2-2; D remains unclear. Between the trimmed V and J ends, which lost 7 bases and 4 bases, there was a span of 16 bases. There are 15 residues in the CDR3. CDR1 and CDR2 from the germline V gene are MNHEY and SMNVEV (reference sequence). CDR3 residues: CASKGDQPGTGELFF. The CDR3 DNA follows: TGTGCCAGCAAAGGAGATCAACCGGGCACCGGGGAGCTGTTTTTT.

In its sample, this clone was seen once. The rearrangement links TRBV7-2 to TRBJ2-7; TRBD1 matches 7 bases. V shed 0 bases, J shed 2 bases, and the junction held 4 bases outside the gene matches. The CDR3 has 15 residues. CDR1 is SGHTA and CDR2 is FQGNSA in the germline V gene. Here the CDR3 reads CASSLARDSAYEQYF. The CDR3 region has the DNA TGTGCCAGCAGCTTAGCTAGGGACAGCGCCTACGAGCAGTACTTC.

This chain uses TRBV6-2 or TRBV6-3 with TRBJ1-5; a weak D match, TRBD1 (5 bases). The CDR3 loop spans 15 amino acids. V was trimmed by 4 bases and J by 7 bases, leaving 17 bases between them. Germline loops: CDR1 MNHEY, CDR2 SVGEGT. The CDR3 loop reads CASSSRQGIWQPQHF. CDR3 coding DNA: TGTGCCAGCAGTTCCCGGCAGGGAATTTGGCAGCCCCAGCATTTT.

Only a few counts were recorded for this clone. The rearrangement joins TRBV4-2 to TRBJ1-5; D perhaps matches TRBD1 (5 bases). This CDR3 comprises 17 residues. V was shortened by 0 bases and J by 1 base, with 13 bases between the two germline ends. Per germline, CDR1 LGHNA and CDR2 YNFKEQ. CDR3 DNA: TGTGCCAGCAGCCAAGATTTGGGAGGGGTAAGCAATCAGCCCCAGCATTTT. As protein: CASSQDLGGVSNQPQHF.

This chain links TRBV10-3 with TRBJ1-2; D unclear. CDR1 is ENHRY and CDR2 is SYGVKD in the germline V gene. The CDR3 contains 12 residues. Trimming took 5 bases from V and 4 from J, leaving 8 bases between them. This CDR3 reads CAISQNPYGYTF. The CDR3 region has the DNA TGTGCCATCAGTCAGAATCCCTATGGCTACACCTTC.

This rearrangement joins TRBV6-2 or TRBV6-3 to TRBJ2-3; TRBD2 agrees at 11 bases. CDR1 is MNHEY, CDR2 SVGEGT, per germline. The CDR3 runs to 16 residues. Losses at the gene ends were 5 bases for V and 2 bases for J; bases not matched to a gene: 6. The CDR3 spells CASSMGLAASTDTQYF. The CDR3 DNA follows: TGTGCCAGCAGTATGGGACTAGCGGCATCCACAGATACGCAGTATTTT.

V and J are TRBV21-1 and TRBJ1-1. TRBV21-1 counts as a pseudogene. The CDR3 is made up of 16 amino acids. CDR3: CASSKALSGVDTEAFF. The CDR3 DNA reads as TGTGCCAGCAGCAAAGCGCTTTCGGGGGTCGACACTGAAGCTTTCTTT.

This clone appeared once. The rearrangement uses TRBV27 and TRBJ1-1; unclear D gene. In germline, CDR1 is MNHEY, CDR2 SMNVEV (reference sequence). The CDR3 length is 12 residues. Deletions cut 3 bases from V and 8 bases from J, with 10 bases between. The CDR3, as DNA: TGTGCCAGCAGTTTGCGCGGTAGAGAAGCTTTCTTT. This translates into CASSLRGREAFF.

J is TRBJ1-5 and V is TRBV28; TRBD1 matches at 10 bases. V trimming: 8 bases; J trimming: 3 bases; junction bases outside the gene matches: 7. Germline-derived CDR1 and CDR2 are MDHEN and SYDVKM. The CDR3 totals 15 residues. The DNA of the CDR3 is TGTGCCAGCTCGCCGGGACAGGGGCTCAATCAGCCCCAGCATTTT. It encodes CASSPGQGLNQPQHF. Based on the CDR3 plus reference TRBV28 and TRBJ1-5, the full variable domain is DVKVTQSSRYLVKRTGEKVFLECVQDMDHENMFWYRQDPGLGLRLIYFSYDVKMKEKGDIPEGYSVSREKKERFSLILESASTNQTSMYLCASSPGQGLNQPQHFGDGTRLSIL.

This clone was counted a single time. This chain links TRBV6-6 with TRBJ1-5; D not resolved. Germline CDR1 is MNHNY and CDR2 is SVGAGI (reference sequence). V was trimmed by 8 bases and J by 1 base, leaving 9 bases between them. There are 13 residues in the CDR3. The CDR3 coding sequence is TGTGCCAGCTCTATACAGAGCAATCAGCCCCAGCATTTT. It specifies CASSIQSNQPQHF.

J is TRBJ1-2 and V is TRBV12-3 or TRBV12-4; no clear D gene. This CDR3 has 12 residues. The germline V and J ends were trimmed by 4 bases and 4 bases, with 7 bases remaining between them. CDR3 region: CASSSTVYGYTF. In DNA, the CDR3 is TGTGCCAGCAGTTCCACAGTCTATGGCTACACCTTC.

The rearrangement uses TRBV7-2 and TRBJ2-7, with D hard to call. The CDR3 sequence is 12 residues long. V was shortened by 2 bases and J by 3 bases, with 5 bases between the two germline ends. From germline, CDR1 is SGHTA and CDR2 FQGNSA. The CDR3 loop reads CASSLYGYEQYF. The CDR3 DNA sequence: TGTGCCAGCAGCTTATACGGCTACGAGCAGTACTTC.

This chain uses TRBV3-1 (or the pseudogene TRBV3-2) with TRBJ1-2; D ambiguous. CDR1 and CDR2 from the germline V gene are LGHDT and YNNKEL (reference sequence). Between the trimmed V and J ends, which lost 0 bases and 7 bases, there was a span of 12 bases. This CDR3 contains 14 residues. CDR3 sequence (DNA): TGTGCCAGCAGCCAAGAGGGTCGTCTAGGTGGCTACACCTTC. Translation: CASSQEGRLGGYTF.

The genes are TRBV27 and TRBJ1-1; D unclear. CDR1 is MNHEY and CDR2 is SMNVEV in the germline V gene (reference sequence). The CDR3 covers 13 residues. Trimming removed 4 bases at V and 0 bases at J, with 6 bases between. CDR3 coding DNA: TGTGCCAGCAGTTCACTTATGAACACTGAAGCTTTCTTT. Residues: CASSSLMNTEAFF.

The V gene is TRBV7-9, the J gene TRBJ2-3, with 10 bases fitting TRBD1. Per the germline V gene, CDR1 is SEHNR and CDR2 is FQNEAQ (reference sequence). The CDR3 contains 15 residues. V was clipped by 5 bases and J by 1 base; unmatched bases: 3. In DNA, the CDR3 is TGTGCCAGCAGCCCGGACAGGGGGGGCACAGATACGCAGTATTTT. This translates into CASSPDRGGTDTQYF.

This chain links TRBV19 with TRBJ1-4, with unresolved D. CDR1 and CDR2 (germline): LNHDA, SQIVND (reference sequence). Trimming pared 5 bases from V and 4 bases from J, leaving 17 bases between. The CDR3 is 16 amino acids. The CDR3 nucleotides are TGTGCCAGTAGTCGCGGCCTAGCAGGTGATAATGAAAAACTGTTTTTT. Translated: CASSRGLAGDNEKLFF.

The chain is built from TRBV28 and TRBJ2-3; D ambiguous. The CDR3 runs 12 residues. The V and J ends lost 8 bases and 0 bases respectively, with 6 bases between them. Germline CDR1 MDHEN, CDR2 SYDVKM. The CDR3 nucleotides read TGTGCCAGCGACAAGAGCACAGATACGCAGTATTTT. Encoded protein: CASDKSTDTQYF.

The chain has TRBV7-2 and TRBJ1-6; possibly TRBD1 for D (5 bases). CDR1 and CDR2 from the germline V gene are SGHTA and FQGNSA. This CDR3 comprises 15 residues. V lost 8 bases and J lost 7, with 18 bases in between. For the CDR3, the DNA is TGTGCCAGCGCTTGGGGCTTACAAGGGAATTCACCCCTCCACTTT. Translating it yields CASAWGLQGNSPLHF.

CDR3 sequence reads: CAISEGTGGIFSNQPQHF. The CDR3 bases are TGTGCCATCAGTGAGGGGACAGGGGGAATTTTTAGCAATCAGCCCCAGCATTTT. The chain employs TRBV10-3 and TRBJ1-5, with TRBD1 identical over 11 bases. The CDR3 runs to 18 residues. Germline lookup yields CDR1 ENHRY and CDR2 SYGVKD. V gave up 2 bases and J gave up 0 bases; unmatched junction bases: 6.

The J gene is TRBJ2-2, the V gene TRBV9; tentative D call: TRBD1 (7 bases). This CDR3 is built from 16 residues. CDR1 SGDLS and CDR2 YYNGEE come from the germline V gene. V dropped 0 bases and J dropped 5 bases, with 14 bases sitting between them. The CDR3 protein is CASSVVGQGGTGELFF. Written as DNA, the CDR3 is TGTGCCAGCAGCGTAGTGGGCCAGGGGGGAACCGGGGAGCTGTTTTTT.

This clone was recorded once. The chain couples TRBV3-1 (or the pseudogene TRBV3-2) to TRBJ2-7; D not resolved. This CDR3 has 11 amino acids. V was clipped by 2 bases and J by 3 bases, with 2 bases between them. Germline-derived CDR1 and CDR2 are LGHDT and YNNKEL (reference sequence). The CDR3 loop reads CASSQYYEQYF. CDR3 in DNA: TGTGCCAGCAGCCAATACTACGAGCAGTACTTC.

The rearrangement uses TRBV27 and TRBJ2-1; tentatively, D is TRBD2 (6 bases). The CDR3 is made up of 12 amino acids. Germline loops: CDR1 MNHEY, CDR2 SMNVEV (reference sequence). The germline V and J ends were trimmed by 6 bases and 7 bases, with 10 bases remaining between them. The CDR3 is CASSLLANEQFF. The DNA of the CDR3 is TGTGCCAGCAGCTTACTAGCAAATGAGCAGTTCTTC.

The rearrangement links TRBV19 to TRBJ2-2, with a tentative D call TRBD1 (6 bases). The CDR3 consists of 16 residues. Germline-derived CDR1 and CDR2 are LNHDA and SQIVND (reference sequence). V shed 1 base and J shed 5 bases, with 14 bases lying between them. The CDR3 protein is CASSIGPLGGTGELFF. CDR3 DNA: TGTGCCAGTAGTATAGGTCCCTTAGGGGGAACCGGGGAGCTGTTTTTT.

The chain carries TRBV21-1 and TRBJ2-4; the listed D gene, TRBD1, was not tested against the DNA. TRBV21-1 is termed a pseudogene. The CDR3 is 16 residues long. CDR3 region: CASRLGQDESKNIQYF. The CDR3 nucleotides are TGTGCCAGCAGGCTGGGACAGGACGAATCCAAAAACATTCAGTACTTC.

J is TRBJ2-2 and V is TRBV14; D gene uncertain. The CDR3 length is 13 residues. V was trimmed by 2 bases and J by 8 bases, leaving 9 bases between them. Germline V CDR1 and CDR2: SGHDN, FVKESK. The DNA of the CDR3 is TGTGCCAGCAGCCAAATCCTAGTTGGGGAGCTGTTTTTT. Protein: CASSQILVGELFF.

The genes are TRBV28 and TRBJ1-6; weak D call: TRBD1 (5 bases). Trimming pared 9 bases from V and 9 bases from J, leaving 21 bases between. Germline CDR1 and CDR2: MDHEN and SYDVKM. The CDR3 totals 15 residues. This CDR3 is CASEPSSGSSSPLHF. The CDR3, as DNA: TGTGCCAGTGAACCCAGCTCAGGGTCGAGTTCACCCCTCCACTTT. Complete variable domain (other parts from reference TRBV28 and TRBJ1-6): DVKVTQSSRYLVKRTGEKVFLECVQDMDHENMFWYRQDPGLGLRLIYFSYDVKMKEKGDIPEGYSVSREKKERFSLILESASTNQTSMYLCASEPSSGSSSPLHFGNGTRLTVT.

This chain links TRBV6-5 with TRBJ1-2; 7 bases fit TRBD1. V was pared by 6 bases and J by 4 bases, with 5 bases of the junction left unmatched. This CDR3 spans 13 amino acids. The V gene's germline CDR1 is MNHEY and CDR2 SVGAGI. The CDR3 loop is CASSAGQVYGYTF. The CDR3 DNA follows: TGTGCCAGCAGCGCTGGACAGGTCTATGGCTACACCTTC.